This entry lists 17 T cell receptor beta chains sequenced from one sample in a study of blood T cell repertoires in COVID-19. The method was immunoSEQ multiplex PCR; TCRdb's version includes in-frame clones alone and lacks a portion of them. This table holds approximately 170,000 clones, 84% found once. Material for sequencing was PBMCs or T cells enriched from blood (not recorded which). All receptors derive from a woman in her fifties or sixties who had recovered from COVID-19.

The CDR3 region has the DNA TGCGCCAGCAGCCAAGAGCCCGAGAAAAACTATGGCTACACCTTC. Translating it yields CASSQEPEKNYGYTF. V and J are TRBV4-3 and TRBJ1-2; D call uncertain. Germline V lookup: CDR1 LGHNA, CDR2 YSLEER. The CDR3 has 15 residues. Between the trimmed V and J ends, which lost 0 bases and 2 bases, there was a span of 10 bases.

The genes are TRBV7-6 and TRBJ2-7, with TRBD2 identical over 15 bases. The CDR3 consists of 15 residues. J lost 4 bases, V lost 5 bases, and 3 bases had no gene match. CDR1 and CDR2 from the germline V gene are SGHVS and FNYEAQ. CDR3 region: CASSQGLAGGYEQYF. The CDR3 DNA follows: TGTGCCAGCAGCCAAGGACTAGCGGGAGGGTACGAGCAGTACTTC. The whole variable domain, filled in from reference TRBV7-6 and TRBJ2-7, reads GAGVSQSPRYKVTKRGQDVALRCDPISGHVSLYWYRQALGQGPEFLTYFNYEAQQDKSGLPNDRFSAERPEGSISTLTIQRTEQRDSAMYRCASSQGLAGGYEQYFGPGTRLTVT.

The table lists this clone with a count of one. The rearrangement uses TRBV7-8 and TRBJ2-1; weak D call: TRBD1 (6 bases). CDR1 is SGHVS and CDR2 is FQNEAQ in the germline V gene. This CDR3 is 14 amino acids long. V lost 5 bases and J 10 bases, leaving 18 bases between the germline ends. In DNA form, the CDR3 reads TGTGCCAGCAGCGTACAGGGCAAAAGTATCGAGCAGTTCTTC. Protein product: CASSVQGKSIEQFF.

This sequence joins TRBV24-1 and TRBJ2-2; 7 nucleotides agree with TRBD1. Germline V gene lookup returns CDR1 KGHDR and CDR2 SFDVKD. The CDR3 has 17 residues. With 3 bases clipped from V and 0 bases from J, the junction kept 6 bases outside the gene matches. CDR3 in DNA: TGTGCCACCAGTGATACGACCGGGACAGCGAACACCGGGGAGCTGTTTTTT. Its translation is CATSDTTGTANTGELFF.

CDR3 sequence: CASSYGAGGYEQYF. For the CDR3, the DNA is TGTGCCAGCAGTTACGGGGCGGGAGGTTACGAGCAGTACTTC. The chain joins TRBV6-5 to TRBJ2-7, with 8 bases identical to TRBD2. This CDR3 contains 14 residues. Germline CDR1 reads MNHEY; CDR2 reads SVGAGI. J gave up 4 bases and V 2 bases, and 4 bases lay outside the gene matches.

The CDR3 here is CASSIYRANTEAFF. In DNA form, the CDR3 reads TGTGCCAGTAGTATATACAGGGCCAACACTGAAGCTTTCTTT. The chain employs TRBV19 and TRBJ1-1, with TRBD1 as a possible D gene (6 bases). Germline assignment: CDR1 LNHDA and CDR2 SQIVND (reference sequence). Trimming pared 2 bases from V and 2 bases from J, leaving 9 bases between. The CDR3 is 14 residues long. The complete variable domain, with remaining parts taken from reference TRBV19 and TRBJ1-1, reads DGGITQSPKYLFRKEGQNVTLSCEQNLNHDAMYWYRQDPGQGLRLIYYSQIVNDFQKGDIAEGYSVSREKKESFPLTVTSAQKNPTAFYLCASSIYRANTEAFFGQGTRLTVV.

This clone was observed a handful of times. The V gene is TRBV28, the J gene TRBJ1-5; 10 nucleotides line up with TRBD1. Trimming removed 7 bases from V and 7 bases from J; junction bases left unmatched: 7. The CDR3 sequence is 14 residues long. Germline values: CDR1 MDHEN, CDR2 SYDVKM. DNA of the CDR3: TGTGCCAGCACCACTGCGGACAGGGGGCAGCCCCAGCATTTT. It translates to CASTTADRGQPQHF.

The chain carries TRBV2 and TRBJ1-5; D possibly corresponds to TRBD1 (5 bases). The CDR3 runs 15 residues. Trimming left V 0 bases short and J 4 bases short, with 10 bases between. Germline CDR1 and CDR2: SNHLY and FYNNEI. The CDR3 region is CASSEAWGGNQPQHF. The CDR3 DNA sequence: TGTGCCAGCAGTGAAGCGTGGGGGGGAAATCAGCCCCAGCATTTT.

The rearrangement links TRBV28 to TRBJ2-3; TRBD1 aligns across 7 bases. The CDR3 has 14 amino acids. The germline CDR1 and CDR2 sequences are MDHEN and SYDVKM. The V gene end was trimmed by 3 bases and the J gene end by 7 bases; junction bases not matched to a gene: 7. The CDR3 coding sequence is TGTGCCAGCAGTTTCACAGGGGCCCCCAATACGCAGTATTTT. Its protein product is CASSFTGAPNTQYF. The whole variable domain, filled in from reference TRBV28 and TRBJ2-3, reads DVKVTQSSRYLVKRTGEKVFLECVQDMDHENMFWYRQDPGLGLRLIYFSYDVKMKEKGDIPEGYSVSREKKERFSLILESASTNQTSMYLCASSFTGAPNTQYFGPGTRLTVL.

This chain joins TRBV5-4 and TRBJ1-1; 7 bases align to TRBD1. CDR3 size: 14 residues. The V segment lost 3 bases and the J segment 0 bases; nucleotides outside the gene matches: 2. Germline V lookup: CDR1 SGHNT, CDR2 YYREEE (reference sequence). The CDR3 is CASSWDSLNTEAFF. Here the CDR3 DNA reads TGTGCCAGCAGCTGGGACAGTTTGAACACTGAAGCTTTCTTT. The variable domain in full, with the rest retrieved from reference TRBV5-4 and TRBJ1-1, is ETGVTQSPTHLIKTRGQQVTLRCSSQSGHNTVSWYQQALGQGPQFIFQYYREEENGRGNFPPRFSGLQFPNYSSELNVNALELDDSALYLCASSWDSLNTEAFFGQGTRLTVV.

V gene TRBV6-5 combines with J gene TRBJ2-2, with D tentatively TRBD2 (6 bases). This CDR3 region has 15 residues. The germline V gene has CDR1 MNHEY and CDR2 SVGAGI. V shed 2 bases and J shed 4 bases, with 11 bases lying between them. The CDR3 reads CASSYGGIGTGELFF. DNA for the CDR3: TGTGCCAGCAGTTACGGGGGGATCGGCACCGGGGAGCTGTTTTTT.

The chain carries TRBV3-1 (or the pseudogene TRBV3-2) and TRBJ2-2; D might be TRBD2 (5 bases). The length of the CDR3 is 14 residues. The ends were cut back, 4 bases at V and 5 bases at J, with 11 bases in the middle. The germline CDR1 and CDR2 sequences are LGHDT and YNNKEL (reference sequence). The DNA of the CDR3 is TGTGCCAGCAGCCCCTCTGGGAGTACCGGGGAGCTGTTTTTT. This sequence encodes CASSPSGSTGELFF.

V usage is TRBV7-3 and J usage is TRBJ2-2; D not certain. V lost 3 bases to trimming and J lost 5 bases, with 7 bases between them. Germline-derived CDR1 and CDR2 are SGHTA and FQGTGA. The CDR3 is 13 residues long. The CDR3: CASSFRWTGELFF. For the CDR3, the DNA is TGTGCCAGCAGCTTCCGGTGGACCGGGGAGCTGTTTTTT. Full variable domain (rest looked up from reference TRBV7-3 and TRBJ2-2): GAGVSQTPSNKVTEKGKYVELRCDPISGHTALYWYRQSLGQGPEFLIYFQGTGAADDSGLPNDRFFAVRPEGSVSTLKIQRTERGDSAVYLCASSFRWTGELFFGEGSRLTVL.

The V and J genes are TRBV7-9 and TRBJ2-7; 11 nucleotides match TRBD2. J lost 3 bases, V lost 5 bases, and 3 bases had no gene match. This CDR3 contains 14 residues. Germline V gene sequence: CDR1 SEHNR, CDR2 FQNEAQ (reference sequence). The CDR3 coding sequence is TGTGCCAGCAGCGCTAGCGGGAGGAACTACGAGCAGTACTTC. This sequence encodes CASSASGRNYEQYF.

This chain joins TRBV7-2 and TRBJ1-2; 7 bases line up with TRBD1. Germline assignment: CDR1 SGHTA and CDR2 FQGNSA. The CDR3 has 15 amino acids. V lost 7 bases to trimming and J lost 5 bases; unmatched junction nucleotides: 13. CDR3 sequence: CASTSRRDRGYGYTF. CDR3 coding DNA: TGTGCCAGCACCTCACGGAGGGACAGAGGTTATGGCTACACCTTC.

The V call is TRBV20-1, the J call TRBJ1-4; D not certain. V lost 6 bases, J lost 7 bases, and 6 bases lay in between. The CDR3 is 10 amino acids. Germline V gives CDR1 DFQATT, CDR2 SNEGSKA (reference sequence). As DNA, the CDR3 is TGCAGTGCCCGGAGTGAAAAACTGTTTTTT. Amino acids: CSARSEKLFF.

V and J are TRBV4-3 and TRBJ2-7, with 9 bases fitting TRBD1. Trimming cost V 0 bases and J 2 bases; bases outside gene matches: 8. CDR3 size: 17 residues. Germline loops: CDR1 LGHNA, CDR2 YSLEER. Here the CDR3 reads CASSQDSLDRGTYEQYF. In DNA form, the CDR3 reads TGCGCCAGCAGCCAAGACTCCTTGGACAGGGGAACCTACGAGCAGTACTTC.